The next 18 T cell receptor beta chains were all read from a single sample in a study of patients and donors after allogeneic stem cell transplantation. TCRdb redid the calling of the RT-PCR reads with MiXCR, one entry per CDR3 protein. In the table there are about a million distinct CDR3 sequences, about a sixth of which are singletons. Sequencing input: blood, either unsorted or a sorted T cell fraction (not recorded which). These receptors all come from a human donor who was either an allogeneic HSCT recipient or a stem cell or donor lymphocyte infusion donor (not recorded which). It is not recorded whose cells these are; they may come from a transplant donor.

The sample holds a few counts of this clonotype. The rearrangement joins TRBV21-1 to TRBJ2-1. TRBV21-1 is reported as a pseudogene. The CDR3 has 16 residues. CDR3 sequence: CASSDSLRVSYNEQFF. The DNA for the CDR3 is TGTGCCAGCAGCGATAGTTTACGGGTCTCCTACAATGAGCAGTTCTTC.

The sample holds a few counts of this clonotype. Written as DNA, the CDR3 is TGTGCCAGCAGTTCGGCGGACAGGGGAAGTGACAATGAGCAGTTCTTC. This codes for CASSSADRGSDNEQFF. The chain has TRBV25-1 and TRBJ2-1; 9 bases match TRBD1. J gave up 5 bases and V 5 bases, and 10 bases lay outside the gene matches. The germline V gene has CDR1 MGHDK and CDR2 SYGVNS. The CDR3 runs to 16 residues.

In the case of this clonotype: Likely a read error: the CDR3 ends without its conserved phenylalanine or tryptophan. V and J are TRBV5-1 and TRBJ1-1, with no clear D. The CDR3 consists of 16 residues. CDR1 and CDR2 (germline): SGHRS, YFSETQ. The V end lost 1 base, the J end lost 0 bases, and 13 bases lay between the germline ends. As DNA, the CDR3 is TGCGCCAGCAGCTTGTTTGGTCCTAGAATGAACACTGAAGCTTTCTCT. It encodes CASSLFGPRMNTEAFS.

This clonotype occurred a few times. The chain combines TRBV29-1 with TRBJ1-2; D unresolved. Germline values: CDR1 SQVTM, CDR2 ANQGSEA. The V end lost 3 bases, the J end lost 6 bases, and 8 bases lay between the germline ends. The CDR3 runs to 11 residues. The CDR3 nucleotides read TGCAGCGTTGAGGGTGAGGATGGCTACACCTTC. It codes for CSVEGEDGYTF. The entire variable domain, with the rest obtained from reference TRBV29-1 and TRBJ1-2, is as follows: SAVISQKPSRDICQRGTSLTIQCQVDSQVTMMFWYRQQPGQSLTLIATANQGSEATYESGFVIDKFPISRPNLTFSTLTVSNMSPEDSSIYLCSVEGEDGYTFGSGTRLTVV.

This clonotype was seen a few times. V and J are TRBV29-1 and TRBJ1-5; D gene unclear. The CDR3 has 14 residues. Between the trimmed V and J ends, which lost 4 bases and 5 bases, there was a span of 15 bases. Looked up from germline, CDR1 is SQVTM and CDR2 is ANQGSEA. The CDR3 DNA sequence: TGCAGCGTTGTTTCGGGGTCCCGGGATCAGCCCCAGCATTTT. This translates into CSVVSGSRDQPQHF.

Only a few counts were recorded for this clonotype. This chain joins TRBV6-5 and TRBJ1-2; a weak D match, TRBD1 (6 bases). Germline assignment: CDR1 MNHEY and CDR2 SVGAGI. Trimming pared 4 bases from V and 5 bases from J, leaving 17 bases between. The length of the CDR3 is 15 residues. The CDR3 nucleotides read TGTGCCAGCAGTTCTAGACAGGCCCCTGGGTATGGCTACACCTTC. This translates into CASSSRQAPGYGYTF.

This rearrangement joins TRBV20-1 to TRBJ1-1, with 7 bases that match TRBD1. The CDR3 extends over 14 amino acids. CDR1 is DFQATT and CDR2 is SNEGSKA in the germline V gene (reference sequence). V shed 3 bases and J 5 bases; nucleotides not matched to a gene: 9. The CDR3 DNA sequence: TGCAGTGCTAGTCCCGACAGGGTGTGGACTGAAGCTTTCTTT. Its translation: CSASPDRVWTEAFF.

This chain uses TRBV9 with TRBJ2-5, with D tentatively TRBD2 (5 bases). Trimming took off 0 bases at V and 2 bases at J, with 11 bases between the two ends. This CDR3 comprises 15 residues. From germline, CDR1 is SGDLS and CDR2 YYNGEE. The DNA for the CDR3 is TGTGCCAGCAGCGTAGAAGATGCGGGTCAAGAGACCCAGTACTTC. Translating it yields CASSVEDAGQETQYF.

This clonotype occurred a few times. The DNA for the CDR3 is TGTGCCACCAGTGAGCGCGGCAATGAGCAGTTCTTC. Translating gives CATSERGNEQFF. The chain combines TRBV24-1 with TRBJ2-1, with D hard to call. The germline V and J ends were trimmed by 4 bases and 6 bases, with 6 bases remaining between them. Germline CDR1 KGHDR, CDR2 SFDVKD. The CDR3 spans 12 residues.

V gene TRBV19 combines with J gene TRBJ2-3; D unresolved. Between the trimmed V and J ends, which lost 5 bases and 5 bases, there was a span of 5 bases. This CDR3 has 11 amino acids. Germline loops: CDR1 LNHDA, CDR2 SQIVND (reference sequence). The CDR3 here is CASSERDTQYF. For the CDR3, the DNA is TGTGCCAGTAGTGAGCGAGATACGCAGTATTTT.

The J gene is TRBJ1-6, the V gene TRBV19; 12 nucleotides agree with TRBD1. Germline V gene sequence: CDR1 LNHDA, CDR2 SQIVND (reference sequence). The CDR3 consists of 16 residues. Germline trimming cut 5 bases from V and 7 bases from J; bases unmatched to any gene: 6. Here the CDR3 DNA reads TGTGCCAGTAGTGACCGGGACAGGGGGCAGAATTCACCCCTCCACTTT. As protein: CASSDRDRGQNSPLHF. Combining the CDR3 with reference TRBV19 and TRBJ1-6 gives the whole variable domain DGGITQSPKYLFRKEGQNVTLSCEQNLNHDAMYWYRQDPGQGLRLIYYSQIVNDFQKGDIAEGYSVSREKKESFPLTVTSAQKNPTAFYLCASSDRDRGQNSPLHFGNGTRLTVT.

This clonotype occurred a few times. The V gene is TRBV6-2 or TRBV6-3, the J gene TRBJ2-3; maybe TRBD1 (6 bases). The CDR3 covers 16 residues. CDR1 MNHEY and CDR2 SVGEGT come from the germline V gene. V lost 6 bases to trimming and J lost 2 bases, with 18 bases between them. CDR3 sequence: CASSVRGAGATDTQYF. DNA for the CDR3: TGTGCCAGCAGCGTACGGGGCGCAGGGGCCACAGATACGCAGTATTTT.

At least ten counts were recorded for this clonotype. V and J are TRBV9 and TRBJ2-2; D is unclear. This CDR3 is 15 amino acids long. Germline lookup yields CDR1 SGDLS and CDR2 YYNGEE. V lost 3 bases to trimming and J lost 7 bases, with 16 bases between them. The CDR3 DNA reads as TGTGCCAGCAGCGATGCGGACCTGTTTGGCGGGGAGCTGTTTTTT. It specifies CASSDADLFGGELFF.

The V call is TRBV4-1, the J call TRBJ2-7; tentatively, D is TRBD1 (6 bases). The V gene lost 3 bases and the J gene lost 6 bases, with 15 bases spanning the gap. The germline V gene encodes CDR1 MGHRA and CDR2 YSYEKL. This CDR3 contains 14 residues. CDR3 nucleotides: TGCGCCAGCAGCCATAATGAACAGGGTTCCGAGCAGTACTTC. Translating it yields CASSHNEQGSEQYF.

This clonotype was detected a few times. This chain links TRBV7-7 with TRBJ2-7; possibly TRBD2 for D (6 bases). The V end was cut by 5 bases, the J end by 3 bases, with 20 bases between. CDR1 is SSHAT, CDR2 FNYEAQ, per germline (reference sequence). The CDR3 length is 16 residues. CDR3 DNA sequence: TGTGCCAGCAGCGAGGGGACTTCCACCGAGGACTACGAGCAGTACTTC. Protein sequence: CASSEGTSTEDYEQYF.

On this clonotype itself: The junction departs from the called germline gene at one end, perhaps through a read error. The chain has TRBV27 and TRBJ1-1, with D uncertain. This CDR3 has 13 amino acids. Germline CDR1 and CDR2: MNHEY and SMNVEV (reference sequence). In nucleotides, the CDR3 is TGTGCCAGCAGTTTTCTGCCCGACACTGGAGCTTTCTTT. Translating it yields CASSFLPDTGAFF.

The chain is built from TRBV19 and TRBJ2-7; the D gene could be TRBD1 or TRBD2 (5 bases each). Deletions cut 5 bases from V and 3 bases from J, with 11 bases between. This CDR3 is 13 amino acids long. Germline assignment: CDR1 LNHDA and CDR2 SQIVND (reference sequence). CDR3 nucleotide sequence: TGTGCCAGTAGTGTGGGACCGAACTACGAGCAGTACTTC. Amino acids: CASSVGPNYEQYF.

This clonotype was counted a few times. The rearrangement links TRBV29-1 to TRBJ2-7, with unresolved D. In germline, CDR1 is SQVTM, CDR2 ANQGSEA. V was trimmed by 4 bases and J by 2 bases, leaving 15 bases between them. There are 14 residues in the CDR3. Written as DNA, the CDR3 is TGCAGCGTTGGGCCGCTAGGCGGACCCTACGAGCAGTACTTC. Amino acid sequence: CSVGPLGGPYEQYF.